A single TCR beta chain is shown here with its context. What it binds is not known. The entry originates in a study of OX40 agonist ivuxolimab in advanced cancers. Profiling relied on immunoSEQ multiplex PCR, and the TCRdb table lists in-frame clones only, not all of them. The sample shows about 79,000 clones, roughly 92% of them seen only once. The germline gives CDR1 SGHRS, CDR2 YFSETQ. There are 17 residues in the CDR3. The V segment lost 0 bases and the J segment 2 bases; nucleotides outside the gene matches: 5. Study results and limitations: Normalized expansion of T-cell clones was also low for some nonresponders.

This material consisted of CD4+ or CD8+ T cells sorted from blood, taken in a trial of the OX40 agonist ivuxolimab. This clonotype was obtained from an adult with an advanced solid tumor such as melanoma, head and neck, liver or kidney cancer. V usage is TRBV5-1 and J usage is TRBJ2-3, with 11 bases fitting TRBD2. The CDR3: CASSLAVAGGNTDTQYF. DNA of the CDR3: TGCGCCAGCAGCTTGGCTGTAGCGGGGGGGAACACAGATACGCAGTATTTT.